The subject of this entry is one T cell receptor (beta chain). Libraries were prepared by immunoSEQ multiplex PCR; TCRdb keeps only in-frame clonotypes and omits some of them. This table holds around 40,000 clones, roughly 80% found once. Germline loops: CDR1 SNHLY, CDR2 FYNNEI. V lost 4 bases to trimming and J lost 0 bases; unmatched junction nucleotides: 13. The CDR3 extends over 18 amino acids. This entry belongs to a study of OX40 agonist ivuxolimab in advanced cancers. This receptor was identified in an adult with an advanced solid tumor such as melanoma, head and neck, liver or kidney cancer. The input for sequencing was CD4+ or CD8+ T cells sorted from blood, taken in a trial of the OX40 agonist ivuxolimab. The V and J genes are TRBV2 and TRBJ2-3, with TRBD1 matching 7 bases. The CDR3, as DNA: TGTGCCAGCAGTGGCCCTGGGTCTGGGACAGCTAGCACAGATACGCAGTATTTT. Protein sequence: CASSGPGSGTASTDTQYF.